This T cell receptor (beta chain) was documented in a study of cytomegalovirus exposure and HLA in healthy donors. Primers: 60 Vbeta forward and 13 Jbeta reverse. The data were produced by immunoSEQ multiplex PCR, yet TCRdb's version contains in-frame clones alone and is incomplete. Among roughly 150,000 clones, approximately 81% were seen once, and the ten largest hold about 2.7%. This CDR3 is built from 17 residues. CDR1 is KGHSH and CDR2 is LQKENI in the germline V gene. Specimen: PBMCs. The V and J genes are TRBV18 and TRBJ2-5, with D tentatively TRBD2 (6 bases). The better agreement between TRBJ2-7 and the DNA end casts doubt on the J call. The receptor's source is a man in his thirties or forties in good health and CMV-seropositive. Here the CDR3 reads CASSSGGAGSGGYEQYF. The DNA for the CDR3 is TGTGCCAGCTCCTCTGGAGGGGCGGGGAGTGGCGGCTACGAGCAGTACTTC.